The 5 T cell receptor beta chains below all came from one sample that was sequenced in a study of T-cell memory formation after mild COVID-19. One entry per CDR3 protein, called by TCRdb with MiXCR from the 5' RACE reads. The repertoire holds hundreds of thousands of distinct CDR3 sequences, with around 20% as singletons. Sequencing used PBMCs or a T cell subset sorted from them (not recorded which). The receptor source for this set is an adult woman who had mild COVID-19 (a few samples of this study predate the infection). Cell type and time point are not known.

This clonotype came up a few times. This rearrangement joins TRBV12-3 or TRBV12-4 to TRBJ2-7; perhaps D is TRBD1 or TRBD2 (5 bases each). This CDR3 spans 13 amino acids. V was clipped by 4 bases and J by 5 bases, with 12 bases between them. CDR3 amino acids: CASSSLGEHEQYF. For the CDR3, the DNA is TGTGCCAGCAGTTCTTTGGGGGAACACGAGCAGTACTTC.

CDR3 sequence (DNA): TGTGCCAGCAGCCTTGACAGGGACTATAATTCACCCCTCCACTTT. It translates to CASSLDRDYNSPLHF. The chain is built from TRBV27 and TRBJ1-6, with 7 bases fitting TRBD1. This CDR3 contains 15 residues. The J segment lost 3 bases and the V segment lost 6 bases, leaving 5 bases of the junction unmatched. Germline V CDR1 and CDR2: MNHEY, SMNVEV (reference sequence).

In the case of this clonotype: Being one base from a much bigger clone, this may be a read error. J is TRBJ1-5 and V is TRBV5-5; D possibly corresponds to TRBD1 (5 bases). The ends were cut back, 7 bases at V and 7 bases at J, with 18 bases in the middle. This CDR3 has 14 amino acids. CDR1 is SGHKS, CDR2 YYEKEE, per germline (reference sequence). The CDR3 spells CASGPGGAGQPQHF. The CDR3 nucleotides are TGTGCCAGCGGCCCCGGGGGAGCCGGCCAGCCCCAGCATTTT.

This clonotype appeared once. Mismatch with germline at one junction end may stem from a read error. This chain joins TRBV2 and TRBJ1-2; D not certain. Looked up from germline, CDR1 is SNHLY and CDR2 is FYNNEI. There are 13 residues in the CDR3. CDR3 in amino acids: CASSGPTNYGYTF. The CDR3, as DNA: TGTGCCAGCAGTGGTCCGACGAACTATGGCTACACATTC. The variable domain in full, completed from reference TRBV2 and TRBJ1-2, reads EPEVTQTPSHQVTQMGQEVILRCVPISNHLYFYWYRQILGQKVEFLVSFYNNEISEKSEIFDDQFSVERPDGSNFTLKIRSTKLEDSAMYFCASSGPTNYGYTFGSGTRLTVV.

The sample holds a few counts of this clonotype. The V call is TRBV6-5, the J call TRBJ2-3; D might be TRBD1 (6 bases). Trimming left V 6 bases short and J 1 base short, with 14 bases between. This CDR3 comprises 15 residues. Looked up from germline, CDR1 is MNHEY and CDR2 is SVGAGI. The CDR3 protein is CASRGHQTGTDTQYF. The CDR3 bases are TGTGCCAGCAGGGGACACCAAACCGGCACAGATACGCAGTATTTT.